This T cell receptor (beta chain) emerged from a study of radiation and T cells in renal cell carcinoma. Notes on the study in general: Sampling covered only about 0.96 g of each tumor. Irradiated tumors held more dominant CDR3 motifs than control tumors. In nephrectomy-only tumors, top 100 clonotypes averaged approximately 43%, versus about 50% irradiated.

Repertoires were generated with immunoSEQ multiplex PCR, while TCRdb's copy carries only in-frame clones and drops some. The sample records about 12,000 clones, roughly 65% being singletons. Noted treatment: treatment-naive control, cytoreductive nephrectomy. Regarding this clone: Its target is unknown.

The TCR comes from an elderly woman with renal cell carcinoma. Sequenced here: tumor tissue, sampled from a patient whose treatment was nephrectomy without radiotherapy.

CDR3 bases: TGTGCCAGCTCACCACCGAACAGGGAGTATTATAGAACTGAAGCTTTCTTT. This gives the protein CASSPPNREYYRTEAFF. This chain uses TRBV18 with TRBJ1-1, with D perhaps TRBD1 (6 bases). Trimming left V 0 bases short and J 5 bases short, with 19 bases between. CDR1 and CDR2 (germline): KGHSH, LQKENI. This CDR3 is 17 amino acids long. The whole variable domain, remainder taken from reference TRBV18 and TRBJ1-1, is NAGVMQNPRHLVRRRGQEARLRCSPMKGHSHVYWYRQLPEEGLKFMVYLQKENIIDESGMPKERFSAEFPKEGPSILRIQQVVRGDSAAYFCASSPPNREYYRTEAFFGQGTRLTVV.